This T cell receptor beta chain was sequenced during a study of cytomegalovirus exposure and HLA in healthy donors. Across the whole study: A prior study identified 117 million unique TCR beta sequences from some 200 million T cells.

The PCR ran on 60 Vbeta and 13 Jbeta primers. Method: immunoSEQ multiplex PCR; TCRdb's copy keeps in-frame clones and lacks some. The table records about 190,000 clones, around 85% of them present only once. The CDR3 contains 13 residues. Trimming removed 11 bases at V and 3 bases at J, with 16 bases between. The chain recombines TRBV23-1 with TRBJ1-1; TRBD1 might be the D (6 bases). TRBV23-1 is an open reading frame whose function is uncertain. The TCR comes from a man aged 45-60 years in good health and CMV-seronegative. Sequencing used PBMCs. CDR3 nucleotides: TGCGCCCTTAAGCGGGGGGCGGACACTGAAGCTTTCTTT. It is translated as CALKRGADTEAFF.